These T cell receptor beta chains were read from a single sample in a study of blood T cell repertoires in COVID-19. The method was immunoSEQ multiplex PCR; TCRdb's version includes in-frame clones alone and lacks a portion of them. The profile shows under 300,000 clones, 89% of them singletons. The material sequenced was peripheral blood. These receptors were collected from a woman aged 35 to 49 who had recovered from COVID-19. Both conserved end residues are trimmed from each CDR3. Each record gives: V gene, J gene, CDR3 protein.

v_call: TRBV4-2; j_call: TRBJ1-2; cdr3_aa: ASSQERTGNYGYT
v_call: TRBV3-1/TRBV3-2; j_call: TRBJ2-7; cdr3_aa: ASSQDRGYEQY
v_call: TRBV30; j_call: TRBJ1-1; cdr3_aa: AWSVDMNTEAF
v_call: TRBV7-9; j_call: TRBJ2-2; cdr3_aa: ASSLPQGTGELF
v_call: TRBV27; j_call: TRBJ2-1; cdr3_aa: ASRKTSGHYNEQF
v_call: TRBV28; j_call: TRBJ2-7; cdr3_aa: ASSLWGARGDYEQY
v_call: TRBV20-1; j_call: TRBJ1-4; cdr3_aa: SASFGSLNEKLF
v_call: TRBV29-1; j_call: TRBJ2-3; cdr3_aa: SVEWAVAETQDTQY
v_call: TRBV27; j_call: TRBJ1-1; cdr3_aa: ASTSGGRTEAF
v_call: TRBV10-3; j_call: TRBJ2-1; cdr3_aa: AISVRTSGGYNEQF
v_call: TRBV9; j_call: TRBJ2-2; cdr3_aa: ASSSPEGLAGGPGELF
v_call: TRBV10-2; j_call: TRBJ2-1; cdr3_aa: ASGLAGSNEQF
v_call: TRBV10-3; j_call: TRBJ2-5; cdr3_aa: AISLGLGEQTQY
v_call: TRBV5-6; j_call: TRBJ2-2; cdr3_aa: ASSPRGGELF
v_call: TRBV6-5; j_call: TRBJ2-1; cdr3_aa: ASRPGTGVYNEQF
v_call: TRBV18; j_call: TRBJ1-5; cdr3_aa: ASSSGGNLYSNQPQH
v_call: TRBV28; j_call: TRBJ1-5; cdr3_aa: ASSSPGSNQPQH
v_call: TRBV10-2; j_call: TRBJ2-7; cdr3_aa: ASGRSYEQY
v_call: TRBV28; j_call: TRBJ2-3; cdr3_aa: ASEGVTDTQY
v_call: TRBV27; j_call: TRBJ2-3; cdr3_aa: ASSPGASGALGDTQY
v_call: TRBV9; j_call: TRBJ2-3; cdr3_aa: ASSASGQGGVDTQY
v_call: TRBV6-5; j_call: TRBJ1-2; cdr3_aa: ASWGAGYT
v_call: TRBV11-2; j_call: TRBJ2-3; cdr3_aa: ASSFYSDTQY
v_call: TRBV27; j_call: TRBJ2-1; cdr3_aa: ASSPAPTGVAYNEQF
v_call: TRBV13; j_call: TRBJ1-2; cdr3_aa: ASSLGRGTGYGYT
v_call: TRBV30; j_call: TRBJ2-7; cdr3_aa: AWSVGTGRYEQY
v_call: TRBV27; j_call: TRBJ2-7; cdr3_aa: ASSLSSGSYYEQY
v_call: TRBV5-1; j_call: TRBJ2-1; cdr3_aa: ASSSLDRESGNEQF
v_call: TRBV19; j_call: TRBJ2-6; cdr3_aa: ASSTYSGAGANVLT
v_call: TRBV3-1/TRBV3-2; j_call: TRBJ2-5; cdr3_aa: ASSYNAAGATSQETQY